The T cell receptor beta chain under discussion was sequenced for a study of shared clonotypes between healthy human individuals. About the research overall: Each donor's CD4 naive and CD4 memory cells filled three plates apiece, CD8 naive two, and CD8 memory one.

Germline V gene sequence: CDR1 MNHNY, CDR2 SVGAGI (reference sequence). Trimming pared 2 bases from V and 0 bases from J, leaving 7 bases between. This CDR3 is 14 amino acids long. Overall study findings and caveats: For naive CD4 cells, around 5% of clonotypes were shared across a few donors.

Sequencing used immunoSEQ multiplex PCR; TCRdb keeps in-frame clones, though not all of them. Of 2 million to 2.5 million clones in the sample, just over 90% were seen once. Recent vaccinations or acute infections were absent in the healthy HIV-negative adult donors. Concerning this clone: The antigen is unknown.

The clonotype originates from a man between 18 and 29 years old in good health. Some clones in this sample may be carry-over from other donors' samples. The source material was naive CD4+ T cells from PBMCs. The subset denotes: CD45RA+ positively selected. The chain is built from TRBV6-6 and TRBJ1-1; weak D call: TRBD1 (5 bases). The CDR3 spells CASSYRGVNTEAFF. CDR3 nucleotide sequence: TGTGCCAGCAGTTACCGAGGGGTGAACACTGAAGCTTTCTTT.